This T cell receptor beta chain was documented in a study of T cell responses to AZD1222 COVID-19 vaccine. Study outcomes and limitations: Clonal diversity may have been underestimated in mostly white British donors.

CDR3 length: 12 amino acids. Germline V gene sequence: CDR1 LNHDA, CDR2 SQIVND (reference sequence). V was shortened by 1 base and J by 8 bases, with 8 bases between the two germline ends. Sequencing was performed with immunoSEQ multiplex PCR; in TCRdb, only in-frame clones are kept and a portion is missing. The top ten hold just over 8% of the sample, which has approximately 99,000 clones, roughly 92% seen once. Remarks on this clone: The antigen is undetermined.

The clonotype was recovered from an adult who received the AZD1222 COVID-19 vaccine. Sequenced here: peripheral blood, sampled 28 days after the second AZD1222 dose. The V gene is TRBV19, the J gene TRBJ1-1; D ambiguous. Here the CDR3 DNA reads TGTGCCAGTAGTATAGGGATAGTGGAAGCTTTCTTT. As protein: CASSIGIVEAFF.